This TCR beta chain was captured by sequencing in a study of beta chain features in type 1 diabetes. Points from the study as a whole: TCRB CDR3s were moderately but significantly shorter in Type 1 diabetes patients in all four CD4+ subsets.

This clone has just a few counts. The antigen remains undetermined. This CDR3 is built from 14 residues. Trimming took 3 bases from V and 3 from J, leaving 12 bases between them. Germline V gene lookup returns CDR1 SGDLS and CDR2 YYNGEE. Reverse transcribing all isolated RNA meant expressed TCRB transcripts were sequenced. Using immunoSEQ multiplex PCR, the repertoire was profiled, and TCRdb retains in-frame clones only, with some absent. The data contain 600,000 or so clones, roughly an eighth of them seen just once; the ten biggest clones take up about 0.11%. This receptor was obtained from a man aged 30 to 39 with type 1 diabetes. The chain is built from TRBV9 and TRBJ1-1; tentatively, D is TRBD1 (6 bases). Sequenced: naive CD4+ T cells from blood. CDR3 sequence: CASSANRDHTEAFF. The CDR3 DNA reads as TGTGCCAGCAGCGCCAACAGGGACCACACTGAAGCTTTCTTT.